This passage covers 24 T cell receptor beta chains from one sample sequenced in a study of blood T cells in healthy people across ages. Primers used in a second PCR of about 6 to 12 cycles were a sample-barcoded 5' primer and a J-beta primer mix. TCRdb called the 5' RACE reads again in MiXCR, with one record for every CDR3 protein. Of a few hundred thousand distinct CDR3 sequences listed, roughly half are singletons. The sequencing input was blood. The receptors were sampled from a man in his fifties or sixties in good health.

In its sample, this clonotype was seen a few times. The gene calls are TRBV4-3 and TRBJ2-6, with 9 bases aligning to TRBD1. CDR1 and CDR2 from the germline V gene are LGHNA and YSLEER. CDR3 size: 21 residues. V was clipped by 4 bases and J by 0 bases; unmatched bases: 16. The CDR3 DNA reads TGCGCCAGCAGCCTAGGGACAGGGCTACCACTCCGCCTCTCTGGGGCCAACGTCCTGACTTTC. This codes for CASSLGTGLPLRLSGANVLTF.

The chain is built from TRBV4-2 and TRBJ2-7, with 7 bases that match TRBD1. After removal of 4 bases from V and 5 bases from J, the junction contained 5 bases not matched to a gene. In germline, CDR1 is LGHNA, CDR2 YNFKEQ. The CDR3 consists of 13 residues. CDR3 loop: CASSLNTGDEQYF. CDR3 in DNA: TGTGCCAGCAGCCTAAATACAGGGGACGAGCAGTACTTC.

This rearrangement joins TRBV3-1 to TRBJ2-3, with 9 nucleotides matching TRBD1. This CDR3 is built from 16 residues. Germline loops: CDR1 LGHDT, CDR2 YNNKEL (reference sequence). The V and J ends lost 3 bases and 2 bases, in that order; junction bases with no gene match: 6. The DNA for the CDR3 is TGTGCCAGCAGCCACGGGACAGGGTTGAACACAGATACGCAGTATTTT. It is translated as CASSHGTGLNTDTQYF.

Only a few counts were recorded for this clonotype. The chain couples TRBV7-8 to TRBJ2-1; 8 bases align to TRBD2. The V and J ends lost 2 bases and 9 bases, in that order; junction bases with no gene match: 9. Germline V CDR1 and CDR2: SGHVS, FQNEAQ. The CDR3 length is 15 residues. CDR3 in amino acids: CASSLRGLVRGEQFF. CDR3 DNA sequence: TGTGCCAGCAGCTTAAGGGGACTAGTGAGGGGTGAGCAGTTCTTC.

The rearrangement joins TRBV18 to TRBJ1-5; D uncertain. Germline V CDR1 and CDR2: KGHSH, LQKENI. Trimming pared 1 base from V and 6 bases from J, leaving 7 bases between. CDR3 length equals 13 residues. DNA of the CDR3: TGTGCCAGCTCACCACAGGGAGGTCAGCCCCAGCATTTT. Protein: CASSPQGGQPQHF.

The rearrangement uses TRBV6-2 or TRBV6-3 and TRBJ2-7; D is unclear. Germline V gene lookup returns CDR1 MNHEY and CDR2 SVGEGT. V gave up 6 bases and J gave up 2 bases, with 17 bases separating them. CDR3 length: 15 amino acids. CDR3 protein: CASSALRTIPYEQYF. The CDR3, as DNA: TGTGCCAGCAGCGCCCTGCGTACGATCCCCTACGAGCAGTACTTC.

J is TRBJ2-1 and V is TRBV12-3 or TRBV12-4, with D tentatively TRBD1 (6 bases). The CDR3 totals 12 residues. V was shortened by 6 bases and J by 10 bases, with 13 bases between the two germline ends. CDR3 sequence reads: CASRPTGSEQFF. The CDR3 coding sequence is TGTGCCAGCAGGCCTACAGGGTCGGAGCAGTTCTTC.

The chain employs TRBV18 and TRBJ2-1; 12 nucleotides align to TRBD2. V lost 0 bases and J lost 7; bases outside the gene matches: 1. The germline V gene encodes CDR1 KGHSH and CDR2 LQKENI. The CDR3 consists of 15 residues. CDR3 nucleotide sequence: TGTGCCAGCTCACCACCGCTAGCGGGAGGGAATGAGCAGTTCTTC. This translates into CASSPPLAGGNEQFF.

The chain combines TRBV5-5 with TRBJ2-3, with 13 bases aligning to TRBD2. Trimming removed 4 bases from V and 4 bases from J; junction bases left unmatched: 9. The CDR3 has 17 amino acids. Germline CDR1 is SGHKS and CDR2 is YYEKEE (reference sequence). CDR3 sequence reads: CASSLGTSGVSADTQYF. CDR3 DNA sequence: TGTGCCAGCAGCCTAGGGACTAGCGGGGTGTCCGCAGATACGCAGTATTTT.

V and J are TRBV11-2 and TRBJ2-5; the match to TRBD2 covers 15 bases. CDR3 size: 15 residues. The ends lost 8 bases at V and 10 bases at J; junction bases unmatched: 11. The germline CDR1 and CDR2 sequences are SGHAT and FQNNGV. CDR3 sequence reads: CASVPSGLAGGGQYF. The CDR3 DNA sequence: TGTGCCAGCGTCCCATCGGGACTAGCGGGGGGAGGCCAGTACTTC.

The sample holds one count of this clonotype. This chain uses TRBV30 with TRBJ2-4; D is possibly TRBD1 (7 bases). The V gene lost 6 bases and the J gene lost 6 bases, with 15 bases spanning the gap. The CDR3 loop spans 13 amino acids. Germline values: CDR1 GTSNPN, CDR2 SVGIG (reference sequence). Written as DNA, the CDR3 is TGTGCCTGCGCGGGACAGCTCGGAAACATTCAGTACTTC. Translating gives CACAGQLGNIQYF. The variable domain in full, with the rest retrieved from reference TRBV30 and TRBJ2-4, is SQTIHQWPATLVQPVGSPLSLECTVEGTSNPNLYWYRQAAGRGLQLLFYSVGIGQISSEVPQNLSASRPQDRQFILSSKKLLLSDSGFYLCACAGQLGNIQYFGAGTRLSVL.

This clonotype is a singleton in its sample. The chain carries TRBV14 and TRBJ2-5; TRBD1 matches at 8 bases. This CDR3 comprises 14 residues. Trimming cost V 0 bases and J 4 bases; bases outside gene matches: 1. CDR1 is SGHDN, CDR2 FVKESK, per germline. CDR3 in amino acids: CASSQDQGAETQYF. Written as DNA, the CDR3 is TGTGCCAGCAGCCAAGATCAGGGGGCAGAGACCCAGTACTTC.

The DNA of the CDR3 is TGTGCCAGCAGCTTCACAAGACAGGCTTCGGTACCAAATGAAAAACTGTTTTTT. This encodes CASSFTRQASVPNEKLFF. The chain uses TRBV7-9 and TRBJ1-4; the D gene is possibly TRBD1 (6 bases). Germline CDR1 and CDR2: SEHNR and FQNEAQ (reference sequence). V was pared by 3 bases and J by 5 bases, with 22 bases between. The CDR3 totals 18 residues.

The V gene is TRBV10-2, the J gene TRBJ2-7; D possibly uses TRBD1 or TRBD2 (5 bases each). The J call may be faulty, since TRBJ2-5 better matches the DNA end. CDR1 and CDR2 from the germline V gene are WSHSY and SAAADI. This CDR3 has 14 residues. In DNA form, the CDR3 reads TGCGCCAGCAGCAGGGAGTCGGGACAAGAGACCCAGTACTTC. It translates to CASSRESGQETQYF.

This chain links TRBV7-9 with TRBJ2-1; 14 bases are shared with TRBD2. Germline lookup yields CDR1 SEHNR and CDR2 FQNEAQ (reference sequence). After removal of 5 bases from V and 6 bases from J, the junction contained 9 bases not matched to a gene. CDR3 length equals 17 residues. The CDR3 DNA reads as TGTGCCAGCAGCCCCCGCGGACTAGCGGGAGGTCTCAATGAGCAGTTCTTC. Residues: CASSPRGLAGGLNEQFF.

This clonotype was seen more than once but under ten times. V usage is TRBV3-1 and J usage is TRBJ2-5; 13 bases map to TRBD2. Germline assignment: CDR1 LGHDT and CDR2 YNNKEL (reference sequence). The J segment lost 2 bases and the V segment lost 5 bases, leaving 8 bases of the junction unmatched. The length of the CDR3 is 17 residues. The chain's CDR3 is CASSKGLAGVGQETQYF. In nucleotides, the CDR3 is TGTGCCAGCAGCAAAGGACTAGCGGGAGTAGGGCAAGAGACCCAGTACTTC.

The chain uses TRBV29-1 and TRBJ1-1; D perhaps matches TRBD1 (5 bases). V shed 7 bases and J shed 4 bases, with 13 bases lying between them. The CDR3 sequence is 12 residues long. Germline V gene data show CDR1 as SQVTM and CDR2 as ANQGSEA. The CDR3, as DNA: TGCAGCGGAGGAGGGGTCGGCACTGAAGCTTTCTTT. Amino acid sequence: CSGGGVGTEAFF.

This clonotype was recorded at least ten times. The V gene is TRBV29-1, the J gene TRBJ2-1, with 7 nucleotides matching TRBD2. Looked up from germline, CDR1 is SQVTM and CDR2 is ANQGSEA. V shed 4 bases, J shed 5 bases, and the junction held 8 bases outside the gene matches. The CDR3 extends over 14 amino acids. The CDR3 region is CSVAGGRGDNEQFF. DNA of the CDR3: TGCAGCGTTGCCGGGGGACGGGGGGACAATGAGCAGTTCTTC.

The genes are TRBV7-9 and TRBJ2-7; TRBD2 is a possible D gene (6 bases). With the DNA end fitting TRBJ2-5 better, the J assignment may be wrong. In germline, CDR1 is SEHNR, CDR2 FQNEAQ (reference sequence). This CDR3 has 13 residues. Here the CDR3 DNA reads TGTGCCAGCAGCTCCGGGACTGTATGGACCCAGTACTTC. Residues: CASSSGTVWTQYF.

This clonotype was recorded once. Sequence at one end of the junction differs from germline and may be a read error. V gene TRBV7-3 combines with J gene TRBJ2-3; D ambiguous. Germline CDR1 is SGHTA and CDR2 is FQGTGA. The CDR3 is 14 amino acids. The CDR3 bases are TGTGCCAGCAGTCCCGGCCTTAGCATAGATACGCAGTATTTT. Amino acids: CASSPGLSIDTQYF.

This clonotype occurred a few times. The J gene is TRBJ2-3, the V gene TRBV19; no clear D. The V end lost 0 bases, the J end lost 1 base, and 8 bases lay between the germline ends. CDR1 is LNHDA and CDR2 is SQIVND in the germline V gene (reference sequence). The CDR3 length is 15 residues. In DNA form, the CDR3 reads TGTGCCAGTAGTATAGATGGTGCTCGCACAGATACGCAGTATTTT. It specifies CASSIDGARTDTQYF.

This sequence joins TRBV12-3 or TRBV12-4 and TRBJ2-1; no definite D call. V shed 5 bases and J shed 6 bases, with 8 bases lying between them. CDR3 size: 12 residues. The CDR3 reads CASSRNSNEQFF. CDR3 DNA: TGTGCCAGCAGTCGGAACTCCAATGAGCAGTTCTTC.

The J gene is TRBJ2-1, the V gene TRBV2; no definite D call. The CDR3 covers 13 residues. CDR1 and CDR2 from the germline V gene are SNHLY and FYNNEI. Trimming shortened V by 6 bases and J by 5 bases, and 11 bases separated the two germline ends. CDR3 sequence: CASRSGRNNEQFF. The CDR3 DNA reads as TGTGCCAGCAGGTCCGGACGTAACAATGAGCAGTTCTTC.

This clonotype showed up just a few times. The chain combines TRBV27 with TRBJ2-1, with 11 bases identical to TRBD2. V lost 6 bases to trimming and J lost 0 bases; unmatched junction nucleotides: 22. The V gene's germline CDR1 is MNHEY and CDR2 SMNVEV (reference sequence). The CDR3 spans 22 residues. The CDR3 bases are TGTGCCAGCAGGGACTCGTCTGGTCTAGCGGGAGGAAAAGCTAGCTCCTACAATGAGCAGTTCTTC. This sequence encodes CASRDSSGLAGGKASSYNEQFF.